These 28 T cell receptor beta chains came from one sample sequenced in a study of blood T cell repertoires in COVID-19. The protocol was immunoSEQ multiplex PCR, while the TCRdb copy is restricted to in-frame clones and leaves out a portion. This table has roughly 320,000 clones, about nine tenths appearing once. Sequencing was carried out using peripheral blood. Every receptor here comes from a woman aged 45 to 65 with COVID-19, enrolled during active disease.

The DNA for the CDR3 is TGTGCCAGCAGCTGGACTAGCGGGTGGGAGCAGTACTTC. This sequence encodes CASSWTSGWEQYF. The chain carries TRBV7-2 and TRBJ2-7, with TRBD2 identical over 11 bases. CDR1 and CDR2 from the germline V gene are SGHTA and FQGNSA. This CDR3 comprises 13 residues. The ends lost 4 bases at V and 7 bases at J; junction bases unmatched: 3.

The V and J genes are TRBV5-1 and TRBJ1-5, with D hard to call. Trimming took off 5 bases at V and 7 bases at J, with 16 bases between the two ends. Looked up from germline, CDR1 is SGHRS and CDR2 is YFSETQ. The CDR3 runs 14 residues. CDR3 coding DNA: TGCGCCAGCAGTTTTTCGGGTTCTGAACAGCCCCAGCATTTT. Translated, it gives CASSFSGSEQPQHF.

J is TRBJ2-3 and V is TRBV21-1; the D call in the table, TRBD2, was not verified against the DNA. TRBV21-1 is listed as a pseudogene. The CDR3 covers 14 residues. CDR3 coding DNA: TGTGCCAGCAGCAATTTAGCGGGGGGAGATACGCAGTATTTT. Protein: CASSNLAGGDTQYF.

The chain combines TRBV24-1 with TRBJ2-3, with 11 bases fitting TRBD1. Germline V lookup: CDR1 KGHDR, CDR2 SFDVKD. Unmatched junction bases numbered 4, after V lost 5 bases and J lost 4 bases. This CDR3 region has 15 residues. The CDR3 here is CATSGGQGAADTQYF. CDR3 coding DNA: TGTGCCACCAGTGGAGGACAGGGGGCTGCAGATACGCAGTATTTT.

The rearrangement uses TRBV24-1 and TRBJ2-3; 12 bases are a match to TRBD2. Unmatched junction bases numbered 4, after V lost 4 bases and J lost 0 bases. Germline V lookup: CDR1 KGHDR, CDR2 SFDVKD. The CDR3 has 17 amino acids. CDR3 coding DNA: TGTGCCACCAGTGACCCCGGGACTAGCGGGAGCACAGATACGCAGTATTTT. Translated, it gives CATSDPGTSGSTDTQYF.

The chain uses TRBV11-2 and TRBJ1-5; D remains ambiguous. CDR3 size: 14 residues. V gave up 8 bases and J gave up 0 bases, with 11 bases separating them. Germline V gene data show CDR1 as SGHAT and CDR2 as FQNNGV. The chain's CDR3 is CASEREYSNQPQHF. For the CDR3, the DNA is TGTGCCAGCGAGAGGGAGTATAGCAATCAGCCCCAGCATTTT.

This chain joins TRBV14 and TRBJ2-7; 11 positions match TRBD2. The junction had 13 bases not matched to a gene; V was cut back by 0 bases and J by 3 bases. This CDR3 region has 19 residues. The germline CDR1 and CDR2 sequences are SGHDN and FVKESK. CDR3 amino acids: CASSQDSDVLAGVHYEQYF. CDR3 coding DNA: TGTGCCAGCAGCCAAGATTCAGATGTACTAGCGGGAGTCCACTACGAGCAGTACTTC.

This chain links TRBV30 with TRBJ2-1; tentative D call: TRBD2 (6 bases). This CDR3 region has 15 residues. V was shortened by 4 bases and J by 6 bases, with 19 bases between the two germline ends. Germline CDR1 is GTSNPN and CDR2 is SVGIG (reference sequence). The DNA for the CDR3 is TGTGCCTGGATAGGAGGGCTAGGCTGGGGCAATGAGCAGTTCTTC. Amino acids: CAWIGGLGWGNEQFF. The full variable domain, in which reference TRBV30 and TRBJ2-1 provide the parts outside the CDR3, is SQTIHQWPATLVQPVGSPLSLECTVEGTSNPNLYWYRQAAGRGLQLLFYSVGIGQISSEVPQNLSASRPQDRQFILSSKKLLLSDSGFYLCAWIGGLGWGNEQFFGPGTRLTVL.

The rearrangement uses TRBV18 and TRBJ2-3; D call uncertain. The germline gives CDR1 KGHSH, CDR2 LQKENI. This CDR3 is 17 amino acids long. V was trimmed by 1 base and J by 1 base, leaving 15 bases between them. The CDR3 coding sequence is TGTGCCAGCTCACCACTTTTCTTAGTAGAAGGCACAGATACGCAGTATTTT. The encoded protein is CASSPLFLVEGTDTQYF.

The rearrangement uses TRBV11-2 and TRBJ2-1; TRBD2 agrees at 12 bases. The trim removed 6 bases at V and 7 bases at J, leaving 7 bases unmatched. CDR3 size: 15 residues. Looked up from germline, CDR1 is SGHAT and CDR2 is FQNNGV. The CDR3 DNA reads as TGTGCCAGCAGTCGACTAGCGGGAGTCGGTAATGAGCAGTTCTTC. It translates to CASSRLAGVGNEQFF.

The J gene is TRBJ2-5, the V gene TRBV11-2, with 7 nucleotides matching TRBD2. The CDR3 runs to 15 residues. CDR1 is SGHAT, CDR2 FQNNGV, per germline. Trimming removed 5 bases from V and 4 bases from J; junction bases left unmatched: 10. CDR3 bases: TGTGCCAGCAGCATCCGGTACGCGGGAGCAGAGACCCAGTACTTC. It is translated as CASSIRYAGAETQYF.

V usage is TRBV7-3 and J usage is TRBJ2-1; 7 bases agree with TRBD1. J lost 4 bases, V lost 3 bases, and 3 bases had no gene match. Looked up from germline, CDR1 is SGHTA and CDR2 is FQGTGA. The length of the CDR3 is 14 residues. CDR3 amino acids: CASSFGDSYNEQFF. CDR3 nucleotides: TGTGCCAGCAGCTTTGGGGACAGTTACAATGAGCAGTTCTTC.

This chain connects TRBV7-2 to TRBJ2-1, with 7 bases that match TRBD1. This CDR3 is 14 amino acids long. CDR1 is SGHTA, CDR2 FQGNSA, per germline. J gave up 9 bases and V 5 bases, and 10 bases lay outside the gene matches. CDR3 in amino acids: CASSEQTGHAEQFF. The CDR3 bases are TGTGCCAGCAGCGAACAGACAGGGCACGCTGAGCAGTTCTTC.

The gene calls are TRBV4-3 and TRBJ2-2; 14 bases agree with TRBD2. The ends lost 0 bases at V and 5 bases at J; junction bases unmatched: 8. Germline V CDR1 and CDR2: LGHNA, YSLEER. The CDR3 sequence is 19 residues long. The CDR3 spells CASSQDLTSGRAGTGELFF. In DNA, the CDR3 is TGCGCCAGCAGCCAAGATTTGACTAGCGGGAGGGCGGGTACCGGGGAGCTGTTTTTT.

The V and J genes are TRBV5-5 and TRBJ2-1; TRBD2 aligns across 9 bases. Unmatched junction bases numbered 9, after V lost 1 base and J lost 4 bases. From germline, CDR1 is SGHKS and CDR2 YYEKEE (reference sequence). CDR3 size: 17 residues. CDR3 DNA: TGTGCCAGCAGCTTGCGGATAGCGGGAGACGCTTACAATGAGCAGTTCTTC. Protein sequence: CASSLRIAGDAYNEQFF.

The rearrangement links TRBV24-1 to TRBJ2-1; the match to TRBD1 covers 9 bases. Trimming at V came to 0 bases and at J to 9 bases, leaving 2 bases not matched to a gene. This CDR3 is 14 amino acids long. In germline, CDR1 is KGHDR, CDR2 SFDVKD. The CDR3 DNA reads as TGTGCCACCAGTGATTTGGGGACAGGGCTTGAGCAGTTCTTC. Its protein product is CATSDLGTGLEQFF.

Note on this clone: One junction end disagrees with the germline gene, perhaps due to a read error. This CDR3 is CASSPTAAGGVQETQYF. The CDR3 DNA reads TGTGCTAGCAGCCCTACGGCGGCGGGAGGGGTACAAGAGACCCAGTACTTC. V is TRBV7-7 and J is TRBJ2-5; 9 positions match TRBD2. This CDR3 spans 17 amino acids. CDR1 SSHAT and CDR2 FNYEAQ come from the germline V gene (reference sequence).

The chain employs TRBV6-2 or TRBV6-3 and TRBJ1-5; D perhaps matches TRBD1 (5 bases). The CDR3 extends over 15 amino acids. The V gene lost 0 bases and the J gene lost 7 bases, with 13 bases spanning the gap. Germline CDR1 MNHEY, CDR2 SVGEGT. In DNA, the CDR3 is TGTGCCAGCAGTTACTCCCTCGCGGGGGGACAGCCCCAGCATTTT. It codes for CASSYSLAGGQPQHF.

The rearrangement uses TRBV7-2 and TRBJ2-7; D unresolved. Germline V gives CDR1 SGHTA, CDR2 FQGNSA. V was pared by 5 bases and J by 2 bases, with 13 bases between. The length of the CDR3 is 14 residues. In DNA form, the CDR3 reads TGTGCCAGCAGCCCCCAATACATCGCCTACGAGCAGTACTTC. It translates to CASSPQYIAYEQYF.

This clone appeared a few times. The rearrangement uses TRBV5-4 and TRBJ1-2; a weak D match, TRBD1 (6 bases). The CDR3 loop spans 15 amino acids. The germline V gene encodes CDR1 SGHNT and CDR2 YYREEE (reference sequence). Trimming cost V 0 bases and J 5 bases, with 14 bases left between them. Written as DNA, the CDR3 is TGTGCCAGCAGCTTGGCCCAGGGCCAGGGGTATGGCTACACCTTC. Translating it yields CASSLAQGQGYGYTF.

V gene TRBV7-2 combines with J gene TRBJ1-5; D is perhaps TRBD1 (5 bases). Germline V CDR1 and CDR2: SGHTA, FQGNSA. The CDR3 spans 16 residues. Trimming removed 2 bases at V and 2 bases at J, with 13 bases between. Here the CDR3 DNA reads TGTGCCAGCAGCTTACAGGGCAGGCTCGGCAATCAGCCCCAGCATTTT. Translating gives CASSLQGRLGNQPQHF.

This chain connects TRBV5-4 to TRBJ2-1, with 8 bases identical to TRBD2. With 3 bases clipped from V and 3 bases from J, the junction kept 2 bases outside the gene matches. The germline V gene has CDR1 SGHNT and CDR2 YYREEE (reference sequence). The CDR3 consists of 14 residues. Written as DNA, the CDR3 is TGTGCCAGCAGCTCGCTAGCGGGCTACAATGAGCAGTTCTTC. Amino acid sequence: CASSSLAGYNEQFF.

The chain recombines TRBV19 with TRBJ2-2; 13 bases map to TRBD2. The CDR3 is made up of 16 amino acids. Germline CDR1 reads LNHDA; CDR2 reads SQIVND (reference sequence). With 4 bases clipped from V and 4 bases from J, the junction kept 3 bases outside the gene matches. The CDR3 spells CASSRTSGGPTGELFF. The CDR3 DNA follows: TGTGCCAGTAGTAGGACTAGCGGGGGACCCACCGGGGAGCTGTTTTTT.

This chain uses TRBV2 with TRBJ1-3; D gene uncertain. The CDR3 runs to 15 residues. Trimming took off 6 bases at V and 0 bases at J, with 12 bases between the two ends. Germline V gene lookup returns CDR1 SNHLY and CDR2 FYNNEI. CDR3 bases: TGTGCCAGCAGAGCCCAGGTTAGCTCTGGAAACACCATATATTTT. It yields the protein CASRAQVSSGNTIYF.

The chain links TRBV19 to TRBJ2-7, with a tentative D call TRBD2 (6 bases). This CDR3 is 16 amino acids long. Germline-derived CDR1 and CDR2 are LNHDA and SQIVND (reference sequence). V lost 1 base to trimming and J lost 0 bases, with 13 bases between them. CDR3 coding DNA: TGTGCCAGTAGTATAGTCCCGGGACTCGTCTCCTACGAGCAGTACTTC. It codes for CASSIVPGLVSYEQYF.

The chain is built from TRBV9 and TRBJ2-5; TRBD1 matches at 8 bases. The CDR3 is made up of 16 amino acids. Germline trimming cut 2 bases from V and 1 base from J; bases unmatched to any gene: 7. Germline V CDR1 and CDR2: SGDLS, YYNGEE. CDR3 region: CASSVAIDRGQETQYF. CDR3 coding DNA: TGTGCCAGCAGCGTGGCGATAGACAGGGGCCAAGAGACCCAGTACTTC.

The DNA of the CDR3 is TGTGCCAGCAGCTTAGAGCCCTACGAGCAGTACTTC. Translated, it gives CASSLEPYEQYF. The chain couples TRBV7-8 to TRBJ2-7, with unresolved D. The CDR3 runs to 12 residues. V dropped 1 base and J dropped 2 bases, with 3 bases sitting between them. Germline loops: CDR1 SGHVS, CDR2 FQNEAQ. Full variable domain (remainder filled in from reference TRBV7-8 and TRBJ2-7): GAGVSQSPRYKVAKRGQDVALRCDPISGHVSLFWYQQALGQGPEFLTYFQNEAQLDKSGLPSDRFFAERPEGSVSTLKIQRTQQEDSAVYLCASSLEPYEQYFGPGTRLTVT.

The chain links TRBV7-3 to TRBJ1-2; 10 bases line up with TRBD1. Per the germline V gene, CDR1 is SGHTA and CDR2 is FQGTGA. V dropped 8 bases and J dropped 4; count of bases not matched to a gene: 10. The CDR3 has 15 residues. CDR3 protein: CASRPGTGEVYGYTF. The CDR3 coding sequence is TGTGCCAGCCGACCGGGGACAGGGGAGGTCTATGGCTACACCTTC.